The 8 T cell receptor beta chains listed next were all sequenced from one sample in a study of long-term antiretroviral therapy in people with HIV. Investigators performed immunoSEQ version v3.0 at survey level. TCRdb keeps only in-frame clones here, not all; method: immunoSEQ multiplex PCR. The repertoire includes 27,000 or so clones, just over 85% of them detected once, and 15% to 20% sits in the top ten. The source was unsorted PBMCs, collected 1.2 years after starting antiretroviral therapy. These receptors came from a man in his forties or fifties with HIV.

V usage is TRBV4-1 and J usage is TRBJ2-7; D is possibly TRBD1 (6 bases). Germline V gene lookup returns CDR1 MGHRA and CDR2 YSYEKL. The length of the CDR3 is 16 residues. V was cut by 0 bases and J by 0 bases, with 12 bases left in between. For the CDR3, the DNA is TGCGCCAGCAGCCAAGATCGGACAGAGAGCTCCTACGAGCAGTACTTC. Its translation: CASSQDRTESSYEQYF.

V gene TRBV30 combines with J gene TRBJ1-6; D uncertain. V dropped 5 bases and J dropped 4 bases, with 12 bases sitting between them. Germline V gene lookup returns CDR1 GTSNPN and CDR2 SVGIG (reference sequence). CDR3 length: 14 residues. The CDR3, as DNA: TGTGCCTGGTGCGGACGGAGTTATAATTCACCCCTCCACTTT. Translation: CAWCGRSYNSPLHF.

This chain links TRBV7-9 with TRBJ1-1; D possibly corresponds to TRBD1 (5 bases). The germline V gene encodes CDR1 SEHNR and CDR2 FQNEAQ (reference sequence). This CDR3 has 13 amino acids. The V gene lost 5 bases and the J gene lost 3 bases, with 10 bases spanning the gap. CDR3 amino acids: CASSGGVYTEAFF. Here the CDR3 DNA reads TGTGCCAGCAGCGGAGGGGTCTACACTGAAGCTTTCTTT.

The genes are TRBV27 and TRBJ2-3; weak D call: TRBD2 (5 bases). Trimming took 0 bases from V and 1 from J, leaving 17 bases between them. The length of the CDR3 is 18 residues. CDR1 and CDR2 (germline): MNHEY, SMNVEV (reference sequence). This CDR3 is CASSLSGGPGDGTDTQYF. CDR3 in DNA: TGTGCCAGCAGTTTATCAGGAGGACCCGGGGATGGCACAGATACGCAGTATTTT.

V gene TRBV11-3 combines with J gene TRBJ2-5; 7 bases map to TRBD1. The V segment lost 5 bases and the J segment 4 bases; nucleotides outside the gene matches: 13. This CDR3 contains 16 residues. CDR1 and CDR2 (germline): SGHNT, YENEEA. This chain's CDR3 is CASSKGRTGSSETQYF. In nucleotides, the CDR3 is TGTGCCAGCAGCAAGGGCCGGACAGGCAGCTCAGAGACCCAGTACTTC.

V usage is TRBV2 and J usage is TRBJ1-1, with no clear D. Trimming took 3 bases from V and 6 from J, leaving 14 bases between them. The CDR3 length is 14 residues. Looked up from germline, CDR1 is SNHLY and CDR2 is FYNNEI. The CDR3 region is CASSEESWRAEAFF. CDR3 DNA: TGTGCCAGCAGTGAGGAGTCCTGGAGGGCTGAAGCTTTCTTT.

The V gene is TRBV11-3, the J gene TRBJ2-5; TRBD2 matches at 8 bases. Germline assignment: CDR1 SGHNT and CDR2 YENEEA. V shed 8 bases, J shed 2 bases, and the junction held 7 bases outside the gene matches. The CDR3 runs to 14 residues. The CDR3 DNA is TGTGCCAGCTCACCGGGGGGGAAACAAGAGACCCAGTACTTC. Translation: CASSPGGKQETQYF.

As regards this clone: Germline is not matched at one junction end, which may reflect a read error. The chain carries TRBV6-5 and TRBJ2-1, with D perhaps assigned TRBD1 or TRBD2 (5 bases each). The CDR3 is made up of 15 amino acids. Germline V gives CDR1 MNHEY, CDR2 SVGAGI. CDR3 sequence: CASKGYGETYNEQFF. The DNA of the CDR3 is TGTGCTAGCAAGGGGTACGGGGAGACCTACAATGAGCAGTTCTTC.